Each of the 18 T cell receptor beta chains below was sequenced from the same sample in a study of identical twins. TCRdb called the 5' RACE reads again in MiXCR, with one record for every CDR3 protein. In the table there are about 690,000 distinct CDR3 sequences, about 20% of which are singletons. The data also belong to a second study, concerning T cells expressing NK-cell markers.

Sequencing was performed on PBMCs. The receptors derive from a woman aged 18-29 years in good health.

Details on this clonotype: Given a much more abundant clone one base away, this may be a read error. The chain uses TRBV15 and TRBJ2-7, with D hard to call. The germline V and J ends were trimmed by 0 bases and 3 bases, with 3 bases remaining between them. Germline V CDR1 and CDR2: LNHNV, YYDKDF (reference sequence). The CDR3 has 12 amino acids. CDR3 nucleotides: TGTGCCACCAGCAGAGACGTCTACGAGCAGTACTTC. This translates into CATSRDVYEQYF.

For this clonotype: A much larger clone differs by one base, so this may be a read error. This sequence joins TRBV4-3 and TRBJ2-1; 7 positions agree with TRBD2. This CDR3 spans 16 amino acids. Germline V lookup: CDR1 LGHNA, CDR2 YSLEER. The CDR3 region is CASSKEGGGSYNEQFF. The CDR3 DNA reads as TGCGCCAGCAGCAAAGAGGGCGGGGGCTCCTACAATGAGCAGTTCTTC.

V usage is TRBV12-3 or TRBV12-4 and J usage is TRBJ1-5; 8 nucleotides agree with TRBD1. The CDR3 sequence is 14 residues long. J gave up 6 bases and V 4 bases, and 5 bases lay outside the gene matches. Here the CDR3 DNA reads TGTGCCAGCAGTTCCTGGACAGGGTCTCAGCCCCAGCATTTT. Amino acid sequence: CASSSWTGSQPQHF.

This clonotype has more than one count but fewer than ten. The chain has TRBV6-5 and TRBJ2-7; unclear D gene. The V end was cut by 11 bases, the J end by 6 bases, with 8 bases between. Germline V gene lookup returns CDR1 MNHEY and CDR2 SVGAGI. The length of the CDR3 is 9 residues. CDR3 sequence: CAFPGEQYF. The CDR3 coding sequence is TGTGCCTTCCCAGGCGAGCAGTACTTC.

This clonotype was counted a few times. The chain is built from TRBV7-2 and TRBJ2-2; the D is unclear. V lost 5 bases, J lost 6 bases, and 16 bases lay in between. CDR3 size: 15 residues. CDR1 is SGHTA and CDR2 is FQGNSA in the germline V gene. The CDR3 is CASSLNGFRPGELFF. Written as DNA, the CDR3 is TGTGCCAGCAGCCTAAACGGTTTCAGACCCGGGGAGCTGTTTTTT.

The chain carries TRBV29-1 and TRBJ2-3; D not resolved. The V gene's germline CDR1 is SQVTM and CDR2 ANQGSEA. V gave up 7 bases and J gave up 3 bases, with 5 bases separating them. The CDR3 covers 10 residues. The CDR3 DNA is TGCAGCGGCACAACAGATACGCAGTATTTT. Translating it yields CSGTTDTQYF.

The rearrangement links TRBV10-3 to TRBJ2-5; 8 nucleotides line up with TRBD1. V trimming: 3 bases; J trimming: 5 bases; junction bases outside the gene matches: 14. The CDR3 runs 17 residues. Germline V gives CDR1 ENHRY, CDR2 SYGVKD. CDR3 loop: CAISDGGRTGLGETQYF. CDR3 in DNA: TGTGCCATCAGTGACGGGGGACGGACAGGGCTGGGGGAGACCCAGTACTTC.

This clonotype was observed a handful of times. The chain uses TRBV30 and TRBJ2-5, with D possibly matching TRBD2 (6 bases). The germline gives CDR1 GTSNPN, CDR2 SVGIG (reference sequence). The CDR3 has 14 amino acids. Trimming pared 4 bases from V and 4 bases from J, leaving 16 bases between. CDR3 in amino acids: CAWNGRNSRETQYF. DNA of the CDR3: TGTGCCTGGAATGGGAGGAACAGCCGAGAGACCCAGTACTTC.

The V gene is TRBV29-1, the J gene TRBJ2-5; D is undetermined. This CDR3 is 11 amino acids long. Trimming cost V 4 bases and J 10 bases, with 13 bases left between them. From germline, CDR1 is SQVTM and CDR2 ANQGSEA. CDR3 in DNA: TGCAGCGTTGGAGACTCGGCAGGCCAGTACTTC. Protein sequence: CSVGDSAGQYF.

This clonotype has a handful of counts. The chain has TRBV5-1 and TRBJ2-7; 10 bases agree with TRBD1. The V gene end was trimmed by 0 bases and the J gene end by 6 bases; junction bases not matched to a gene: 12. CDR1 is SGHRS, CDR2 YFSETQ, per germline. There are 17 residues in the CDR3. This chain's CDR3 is CASSLAVLGTGAREQYF. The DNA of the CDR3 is TGCGCCAGCAGCTTGGCTGTTTTGGGGACAGGGGCACGCGAGCAGTACTTC.

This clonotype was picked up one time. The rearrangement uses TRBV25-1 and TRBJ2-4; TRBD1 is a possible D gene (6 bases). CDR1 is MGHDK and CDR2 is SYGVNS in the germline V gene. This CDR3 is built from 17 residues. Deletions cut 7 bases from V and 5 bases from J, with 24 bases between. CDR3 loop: CASTGIGRGVGENIQYF. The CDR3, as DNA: TGTGCCAGCACGGGAATTGGCAGGGGAGTGGGGGAAAACATTCAGTACTTC.

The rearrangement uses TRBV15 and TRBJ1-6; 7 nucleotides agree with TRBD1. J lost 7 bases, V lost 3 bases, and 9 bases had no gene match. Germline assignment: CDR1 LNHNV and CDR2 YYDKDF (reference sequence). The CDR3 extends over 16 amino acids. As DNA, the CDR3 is TGTGCCACCAGCAGGGCTACCGGGACAGCAAATTCACCCCTCCACTTT. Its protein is CATSRATGTANSPLHF.

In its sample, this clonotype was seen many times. For the CDR3, the DNA is TGTGCCAGCAGAGCAGGGGGTTTCCCGACTGAAGCTTTCTTT. Translating gives CASRAGGFPTEAFF. The V call is TRBV25-1, the J call TRBJ1-1; TRBD1 matches 7 bases. The CDR3 loop spans 14 amino acids. CDR1 is MGHDK, CDR2 SYGVNS, per germline. The ends lost 6 bases at V and 5 bases at J; junction bases unmatched: 9.

CDR3 bases: TGTGCCAGCAGCCAAGATCGGACAGGAGGTCAAGAGACCCAGTACTTC. It encodes CASSQDRTGGQETQYF. The rearrangement joins TRBV4-2 to TRBJ2-5, with 7 bases fitting TRBD1. J gave up 2 bases and V 0 bases, and 6 bases lay outside the gene matches. The V gene's germline CDR1 is LGHNA and CDR2 YNFKEQ. CDR3 length equals 16 residues.

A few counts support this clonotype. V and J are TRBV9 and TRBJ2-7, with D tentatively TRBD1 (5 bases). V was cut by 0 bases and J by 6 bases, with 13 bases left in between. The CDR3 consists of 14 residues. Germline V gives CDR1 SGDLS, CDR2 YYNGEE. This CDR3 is CASSVGAGSGEQYF. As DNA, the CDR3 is TGTGCCAGCAGCGTAGGGGCAGGGTCGGGCGAGCAGTACTTC.

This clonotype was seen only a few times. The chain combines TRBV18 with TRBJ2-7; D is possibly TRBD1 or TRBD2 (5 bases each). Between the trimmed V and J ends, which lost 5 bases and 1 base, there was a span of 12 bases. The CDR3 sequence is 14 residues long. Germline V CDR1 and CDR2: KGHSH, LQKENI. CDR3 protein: CASSETAESYEQYF. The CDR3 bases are TGTGCCAGCTCAGAGACAGCGGAATCCTACGAGCAGTACTTC.

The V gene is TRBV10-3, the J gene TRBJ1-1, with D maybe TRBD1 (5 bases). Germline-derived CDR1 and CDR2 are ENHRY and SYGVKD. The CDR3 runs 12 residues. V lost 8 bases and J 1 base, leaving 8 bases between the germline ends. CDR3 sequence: CAIGGGNTEAFF. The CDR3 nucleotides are TGTGCCATCGGGGGGGGGAACACTGAAGCTTTCTTT.

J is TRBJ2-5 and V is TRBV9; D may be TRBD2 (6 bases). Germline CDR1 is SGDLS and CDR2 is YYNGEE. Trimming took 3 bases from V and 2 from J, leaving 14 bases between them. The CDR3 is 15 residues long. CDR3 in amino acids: CASSEYGGSQETQYF. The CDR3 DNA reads TGTGCCAGCAGCGAGTATGGGGGGTCTCAAGAGACCCAGTACTTC.